The 13 T cell receptor beta chains in this list originate from one sample, sequenced in a study of healthy donors' naive CD4 and CD8 T cells (dated by TCRdb to the mid-2010s). TCRdb lists the instrument as 454 GS FLX Titanium. TCR libraries were built from roughly 520 ng of total RNA with a previously published linear amplification protocol. TCRdb took the public reads, trimmed them with fastp at Q25, ran MiXCR for clone calling and kept in-frame beta chains. Rows with one shared CDR3 protein collapse into an entry with the most common genes and DNA. A total of 150,000 to 200,000 distinct CDR3 sequences appear in this sample, about four fifths of them only once. The ten most abundant clones make up less than 2.5% of the sample. Sample: naive CD4+ and CD8+ T cells sorted from blood, pooled from several donors. The cell subset or site label, read with the paper, signifies: FACS-sorted naive CD4+ (CD45RO-CD45RA+) and naive CD8+ (CD45RA+CD27bright) T cells. These receptors were taken from a pool of human donors in good health; the sample pools cells from several healthy donors.

The rearrangement joins TRBV5-1 to TRBJ2-5; no clear D. The length of the CDR3 is 14 residues. Trimming removed 0 bases at V and 4 bases at J, with 10 bases between. The germline CDR1 and CDR2 sequences are SGHRS and YFSETQ. The CDR3, as DNA: TGCGCCAGCAGCTTGGCCCGTGAAAGAGAGACCCAGTACTTC. Its translation: CASSLARERETQYF.

The chain links TRBV13 to TRBJ2-6; TRBD1 might be the D (6 bases). This CDR3 spans 17 amino acids. Trimming removed 5 bases at V and 0 bases at J, with 14 bases between. CDR1 is PRHDT and CDR2 is FYEKMQ in the germline V gene (reference sequence). CDR3 residues: CASSRRTERSGANVLTF. CDR3 DNA: TGTGCCAGCAGCCGTCGGACAGAACGCTCTGGGGCCAACGTCCTGACTTTC.

The chain carries TRBV29-1 and TRBJ2-2, with D hard to call. Trimming removed 7 bases from V and 0 bases from J, with 6 bases in between. CDR3 size: 12 residues. Germline values: CDR1 SQVTM, CDR2 ANQGSEA. CDR3 protein: CSAVPNTGELFF. CDR3 nucleotide sequence: TGCAGCGCAGTCCCGAACACCGGGGAGCTGTTTTTT.

The chain links TRBV19 to TRBJ2-1; 9 bases agree with TRBD2. Germline V gene data show CDR1 as LNHDA and CDR2 as SQIVND (reference sequence). This CDR3 has 13 amino acids. Losses at the gene ends were 10 bases for V and 6 bases for J; bases not matched to a gene: 7. Here the CDR3 DNA reads TGTGCCACCTCGGGACTAGCTCTCAATGAGCAGTTCTTC. Protein sequence: CATSGLALNEQFF.

The chain employs TRBV27 and TRBJ1-6, with unresolved D. Germline V gene sequence: CDR1 MNHEY, CDR2 SMNVEV (reference sequence). The CDR3 has 13 residues. V lost 0 bases to trimming and J lost 7 bases, with 4 bases between them. CDR3 sequence reads: CASSLSQNSPLHF. The CDR3 bases are TGTGCCAGCAGTTTATCACAGAATTCACCCCTCCACTTT.

This clonotype was picked up a small number of times. This chain joins TRBV27 and TRBJ2-5; 10 bases align to TRBD2. The CDR3 length is 14 residues. Per germline, CDR1 MNHEY and CDR2 SMNVEV (reference sequence). J gave up 5 bases and V 6 bases, and 6 bases lay outside the gene matches. The CDR3: CASSRTSGGETQYF. As DNA, the CDR3 is TGTGCCAGCAGCCGGACTAGCGGAGGGGAGACCCAGTACTTC.

The chain uses TRBV13 and TRBJ2-7, with 8 bases aligning to TRBD2. The CDR3 has 18 amino acids. V was clipped by 6 bases and J by 2 bases; unmatched bases: 18. CDR1 PRHDT and CDR2 FYEKMQ come from the germline V gene (reference sequence). Here the CDR3 reads CASSREGPLAGITYEQYF. CDR3 DNA: TGTGCCAGCAGTCGAGAAGGTCCTTTAGCGGGGATAACCTACGAGCAGTACTTC.

The genes are TRBV19 and TRBJ2-3; no clear D. CDR3 length equals 14 residues. The germline gives CDR1 LNHDA, CDR2 SQIVND (reference sequence). V lost 5 bases to trimming and J lost 0 bases, with 9 bases between them. CDR3 sequence reads: CASSYEYSTDTQYF. In DNA, the CDR3 is TGTGCCAGTAGTTACGAGTACAGCACAGATACGCAGTATTTT.

The chain has TRBV29-1 and TRBJ2-1; 7 bases match TRBD2. The J segment lost 4 bases and the V segment lost 6 bases, leaving 6 bases of the junction unmatched. This CDR3 region has 13 residues. CDR1 is SQVTM, CDR2 ANQGSEA, per germline. In nucleotides, the CDR3 is TGCAGCGTATGGGACTACTATTACAATGAGCAGTTCTTC. The encoded protein is CSVWDYYYNEQFF.

This clonotype was recorded once. This chain connects TRBV7-2 to TRBJ1-2; D ambiguous. In germline, CDR1 is SGHTA, CDR2 FQGNSA. Trimming removed 2 bases at V and 8 bases at J, with 9 bases between. The CDR3 is 12 residues long. CDR3 sequence reads: CASSLPDGGYTF. As DNA, the CDR3 is TGTGCCAGCAGCTTACCAGACGGAGGCTACACCTTC.

This sequence joins TRBV29-1 and TRBJ2-7; tentative D call: TRBD2 (5 bases). The V gene's germline CDR1 is SQVTM and CDR2 ANQGSEA. The CDR3 length is 13 residues. V gave up 4 bases and J gave up 4 bases, with 14 bases separating them. CDR3 in DNA: TGCAGCGTTGGTGGAGGAGTCGGGTACGAGCAGTACTTC. Protein sequence: CSVGGGVGYEQYF.

This clonotype was recorded a few times. The genes are TRBV12-3 or TRBV12-4 and TRBJ2-2; 7 bases are a match to TRBD1. The trim removed 5 bases at V and 1 base at J, leaving 4 bases unmatched. The CDR3 runs to 15 residues. CDR3 in DNA: TGTGCCAGCAGTCGGACAGGAAAGAACACCGGGGAGCTGTTTTTT. Residues: CASSRTGKNTGELFF.

This chain uses TRBV6-5 with TRBJ1-5; 9 positions match TRBD1. From germline, CDR1 is MNHEY and CDR2 SVGAGI. The V segment lost 5 bases and the J segment 2 bases; nucleotides outside the gene matches: 10. This CDR3 spans 17 amino acids. CDR3 loop: CASSAGTGNYGNQPQHF. In DNA form, the CDR3 reads TGTGCCAGCAGTGCCGGGACAGGGAATTATGGCAATCAGCCCCAGCATTTT.